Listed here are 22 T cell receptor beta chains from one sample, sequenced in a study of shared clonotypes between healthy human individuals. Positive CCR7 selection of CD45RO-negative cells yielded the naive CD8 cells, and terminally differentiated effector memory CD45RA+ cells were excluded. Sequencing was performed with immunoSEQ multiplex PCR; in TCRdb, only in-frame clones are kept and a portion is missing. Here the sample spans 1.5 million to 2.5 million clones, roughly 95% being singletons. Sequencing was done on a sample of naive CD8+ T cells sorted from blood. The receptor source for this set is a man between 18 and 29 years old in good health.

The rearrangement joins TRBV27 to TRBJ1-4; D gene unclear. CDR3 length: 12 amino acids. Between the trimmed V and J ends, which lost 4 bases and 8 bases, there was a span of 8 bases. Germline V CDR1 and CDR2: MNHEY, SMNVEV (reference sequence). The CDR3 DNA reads TGTGCCAGCAGTTGGACGGGGGAAAAACTGTTTTTT. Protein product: CASSWTGEKLFF.

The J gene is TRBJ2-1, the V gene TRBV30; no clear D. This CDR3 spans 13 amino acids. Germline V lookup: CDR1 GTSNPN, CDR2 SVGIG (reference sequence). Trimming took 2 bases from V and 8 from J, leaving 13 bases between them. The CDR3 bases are TGTGCCTGGAGTAAAGAAGGGTGGGATGAGCAGTTCTTC. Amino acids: CAWSKEGWDEQFF. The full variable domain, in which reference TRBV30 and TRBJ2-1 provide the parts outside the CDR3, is SQTIHQWPATLVQPVGSPLSLECTVEGTSNPNLYWYRQAAGRGLQLLFYSVGIGQISSEVPQNLSASRPQDRQFILSSKKLLLSDSGFYLCAWSKEGWDEQFFGPGTRLTVL.

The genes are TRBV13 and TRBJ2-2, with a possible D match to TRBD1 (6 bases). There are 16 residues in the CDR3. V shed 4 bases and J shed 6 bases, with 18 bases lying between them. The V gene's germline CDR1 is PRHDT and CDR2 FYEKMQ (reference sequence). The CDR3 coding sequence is TGTGCCAGCAGCTCCTCTTCGGGACACCAACCCGGGGAGCTGTTTTTT. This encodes CASSSSSGHQPGELFF. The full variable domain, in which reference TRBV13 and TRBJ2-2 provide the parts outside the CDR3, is AAGVIQSPRHLIKEKRETATLKCYPIPRHDTVYWYQQGPGQDPQFLISFYEKMQSDKGSIPDRFSAQQFSDYHSELNMSSLELGDSALYFCASSSSSGHQPGELFFGEGSRLTVL.

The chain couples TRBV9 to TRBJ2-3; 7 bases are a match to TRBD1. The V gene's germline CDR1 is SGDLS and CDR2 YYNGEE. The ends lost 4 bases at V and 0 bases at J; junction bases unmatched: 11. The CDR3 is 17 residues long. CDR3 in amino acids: CASSPETGVTSTDTQYF. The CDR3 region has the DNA TGTGCCAGCAGCCCCGAAACAGGGGTCACTAGCACAGATACGCAGTATTTT.

This CDR3 is CASSPPESQLYGYTF. The CDR3 DNA sequence: TGTGCCAGCAGCCCCCCTGAATCACAGCTCTATGGCTACACCTTC. The chain employs TRBV28 and TRBJ1-2, with no clear D. V lost 6 bases and J 4 bases, leaving 18 bases between the germline ends. The CDR3 runs to 15 residues. Germline assignment: CDR1 MDHEN and CDR2 SYDVKM.

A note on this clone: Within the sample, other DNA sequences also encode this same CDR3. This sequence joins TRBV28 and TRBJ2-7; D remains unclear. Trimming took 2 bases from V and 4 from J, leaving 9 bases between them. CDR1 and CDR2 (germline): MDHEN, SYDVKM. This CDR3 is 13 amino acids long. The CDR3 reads CASSLPGSYEQYF. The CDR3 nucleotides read TGTGCCAGCAGTTTACCGGGTTCATACGAGCAGTACTTC. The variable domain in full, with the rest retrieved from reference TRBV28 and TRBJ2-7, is DVKVTQSSRYLVKRTGEKVFLECVQDMDHENMFWYRQDPGLGLRLIYFSYDVKMKEKGDIPEGYSVSREKKERFSLILESASTNQTSMYLCASSLPGSYEQYFGPGTRLTVT.

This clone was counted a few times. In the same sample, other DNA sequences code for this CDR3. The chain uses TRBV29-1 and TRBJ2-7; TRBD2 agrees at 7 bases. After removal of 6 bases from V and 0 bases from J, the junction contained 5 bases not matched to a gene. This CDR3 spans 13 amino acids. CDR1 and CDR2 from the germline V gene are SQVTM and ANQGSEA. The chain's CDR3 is CSVWGGSSYEQYF. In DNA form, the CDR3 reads TGCAGCGTCTGGGGCGGGAGCTCCTACGAGCAGTACTTC.

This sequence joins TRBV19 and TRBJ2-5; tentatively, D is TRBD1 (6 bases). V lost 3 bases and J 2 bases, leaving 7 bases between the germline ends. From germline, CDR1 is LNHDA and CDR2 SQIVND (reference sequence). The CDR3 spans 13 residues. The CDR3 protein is CASSIDRQETQYF. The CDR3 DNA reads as TGTGCCAGTAGTATCGACAGGCAAGAGACCCAGTACTTC.

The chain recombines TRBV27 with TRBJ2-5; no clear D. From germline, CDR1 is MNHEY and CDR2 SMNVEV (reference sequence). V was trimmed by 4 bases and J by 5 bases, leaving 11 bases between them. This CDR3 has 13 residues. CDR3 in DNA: TGTGCCAGCAGTTGGTCGAGTATTGAGACCCAGTACTTC. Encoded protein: CASSWSSIETQYF.

CDR3 sequence reads: CASSQAYSYEQYF. The CDR3 DNA is TGCGCCAGCAGCCAAGCTTACAGCTACGAGCAGTACTTC. This chain uses TRBV4-1 with TRBJ2-5; D unresolved. The last part of the DNA fits TRBJ2-7 better; the J call may be wrong. CDR1 and CDR2 (germline): MGHRA, YSYEKL. The CDR3 runs to 13 residues.

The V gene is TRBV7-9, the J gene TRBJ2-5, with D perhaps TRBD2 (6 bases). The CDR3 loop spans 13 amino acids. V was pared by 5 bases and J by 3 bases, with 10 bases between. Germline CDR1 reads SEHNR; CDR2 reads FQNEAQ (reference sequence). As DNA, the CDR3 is TGTGCCAGCAGCGCCGGGGAGGAAGAGACCCAGTACTTC. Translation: CASSAGEEETQYF.

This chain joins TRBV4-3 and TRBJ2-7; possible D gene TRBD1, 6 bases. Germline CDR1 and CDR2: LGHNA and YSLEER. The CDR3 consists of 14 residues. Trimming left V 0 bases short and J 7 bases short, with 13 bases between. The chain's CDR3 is CASSQDSTGWEQYF. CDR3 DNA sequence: TGCGCCAGCAGCCAAGATTCCACAGGGTGGGAGCAGTACTTC.

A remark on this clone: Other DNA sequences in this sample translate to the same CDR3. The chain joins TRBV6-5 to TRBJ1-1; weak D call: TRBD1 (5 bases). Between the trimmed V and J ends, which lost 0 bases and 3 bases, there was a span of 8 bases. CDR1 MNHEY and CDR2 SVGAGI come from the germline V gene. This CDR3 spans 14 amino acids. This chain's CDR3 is CASSYSEGYTEAFF. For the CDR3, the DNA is TGTGCCAGCAGTTACTCTGAGGGGTACACTGAAGCTTTCTTT.

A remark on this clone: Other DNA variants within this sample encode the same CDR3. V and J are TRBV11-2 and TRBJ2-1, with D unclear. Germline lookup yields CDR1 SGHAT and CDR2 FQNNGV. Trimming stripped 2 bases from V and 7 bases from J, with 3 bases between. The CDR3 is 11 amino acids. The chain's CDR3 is CASSLLNEQFF. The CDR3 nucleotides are TGTGCCAGCAGCTTATTAAATGAGCAGTTCTTC.

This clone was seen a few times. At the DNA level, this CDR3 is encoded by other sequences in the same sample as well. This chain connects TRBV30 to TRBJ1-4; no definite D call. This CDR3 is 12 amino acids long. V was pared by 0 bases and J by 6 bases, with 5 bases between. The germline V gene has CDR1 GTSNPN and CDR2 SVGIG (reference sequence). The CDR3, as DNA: TGTGCCTGGAGTGTATTAGATGAAAAACTGTTTTTT. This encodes CAWSVLDEKLFF. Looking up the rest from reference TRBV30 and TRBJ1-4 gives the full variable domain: SQTIHQWPATLVQPVGSPLSLECTVEGTSNPNLYWYRQAAGRGLQLLFYSVGIGQISSEVPQNLSASRPQDRQFILSSKKLLLSDSGFYLCAWSVLDEKLFFGSGTQLSVL.

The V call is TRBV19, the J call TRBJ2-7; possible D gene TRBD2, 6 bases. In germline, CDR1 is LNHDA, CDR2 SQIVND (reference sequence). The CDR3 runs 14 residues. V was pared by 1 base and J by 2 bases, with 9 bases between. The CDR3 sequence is CASSIAGETYEQYF. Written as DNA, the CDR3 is TGTGCCAGTAGTATAGCGGGAGAGACCTACGAGCAGTACTTC. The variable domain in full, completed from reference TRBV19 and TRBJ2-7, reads DGGITQSPKYLFRKEGQNVTLSCEQNLNHDAMYWYRQDPGQGLRLIYYSQIVNDFQKGDIAEGYSVSREKKESFPLTVTSAQKNPTAFYLCASSIAGETYEQYFGPGTRLTVT.

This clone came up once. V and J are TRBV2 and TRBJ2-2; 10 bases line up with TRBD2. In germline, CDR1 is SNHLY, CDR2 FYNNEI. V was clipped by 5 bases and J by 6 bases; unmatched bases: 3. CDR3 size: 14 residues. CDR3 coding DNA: TGTGCCAGCAGTAAGCGGGAGGGGGCCGGGGAGCTGTTTTTT. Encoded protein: CASSKREGAGELFF.

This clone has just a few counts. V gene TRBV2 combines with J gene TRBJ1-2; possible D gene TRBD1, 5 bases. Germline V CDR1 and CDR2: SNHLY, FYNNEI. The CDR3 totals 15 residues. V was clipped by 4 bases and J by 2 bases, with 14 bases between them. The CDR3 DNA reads TGTGCCAGCAGTGGATCGGGACTGAGGAACTATGGCTACACCTTC. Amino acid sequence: CASSGSGLRNYGYTF.

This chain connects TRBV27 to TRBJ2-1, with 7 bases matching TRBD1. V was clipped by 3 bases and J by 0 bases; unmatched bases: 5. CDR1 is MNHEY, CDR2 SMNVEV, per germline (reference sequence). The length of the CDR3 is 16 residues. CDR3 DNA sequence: TGTGCCAGCAGTTTTTTGGGACAGAGCTCCTACAATGAGCAGTTCTTC. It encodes CASSFLGQSSYNEQFF.

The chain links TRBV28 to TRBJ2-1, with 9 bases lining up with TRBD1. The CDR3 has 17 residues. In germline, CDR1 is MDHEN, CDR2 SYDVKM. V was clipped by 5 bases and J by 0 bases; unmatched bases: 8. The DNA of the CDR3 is TGTGCCAGCAGTCTTGTGTTACAGGGGGCCTCCTACAATGAGCAGTTCTTC. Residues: CASSLVLQGASYNEQFF. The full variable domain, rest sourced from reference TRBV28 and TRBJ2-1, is DVKVTQSSRYLVKRTGEKVFLECVQDMDHENMFWYRQDPGLGLRLIYFSYDVKMKEKGDIPEGYSVSREKKERFSLILESASTNQTSMYLCASSLVLQGASYNEQFFGPGTRLTVL.

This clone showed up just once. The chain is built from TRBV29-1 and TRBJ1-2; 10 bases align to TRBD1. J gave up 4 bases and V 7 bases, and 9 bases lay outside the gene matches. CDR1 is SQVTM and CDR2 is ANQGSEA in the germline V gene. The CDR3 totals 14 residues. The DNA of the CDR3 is TGCAGCGCCCTTGATGACAGGGGGCCCTATGGCTACACCTTC. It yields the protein CSALDDRGPYGYTF.

The CDR3 region has the DNA TGCGCCAGCAGCCCTCTTGAGGGGGTGACTAGTCTGGACGAGCAGTACTTC. Protein product: CASSPLEGVTSLDEQYF. V usage is TRBV4-3 and J usage is TRBJ2-7; perhaps D is TRBD1 or TRBD2 (6 bases each). V lost 4 bases and J lost 5, with 24 bases in between. Germline V CDR1 and CDR2: LGHNA, YSLEER. CDR3 length: 17 residues.